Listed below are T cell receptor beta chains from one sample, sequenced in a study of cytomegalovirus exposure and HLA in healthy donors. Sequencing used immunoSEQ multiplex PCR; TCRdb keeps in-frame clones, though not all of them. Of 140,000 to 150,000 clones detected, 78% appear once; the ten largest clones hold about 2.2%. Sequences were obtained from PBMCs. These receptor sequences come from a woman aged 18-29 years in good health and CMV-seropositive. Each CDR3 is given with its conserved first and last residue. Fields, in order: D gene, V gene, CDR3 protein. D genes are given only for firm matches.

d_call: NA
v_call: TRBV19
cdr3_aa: CASSIEWGPTEAFF

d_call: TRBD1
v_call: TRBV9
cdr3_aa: CASSAAGTGSQSF

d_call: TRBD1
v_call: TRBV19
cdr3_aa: CASKTTGQGFYGYTF

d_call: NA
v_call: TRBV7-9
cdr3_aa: CASSLGGPGYTF

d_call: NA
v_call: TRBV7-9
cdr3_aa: CASSWRRGGTGENEKLFF

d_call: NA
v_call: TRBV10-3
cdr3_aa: CAISQDNEQFF

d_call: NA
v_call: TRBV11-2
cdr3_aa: CASSPAGGNTEAFF

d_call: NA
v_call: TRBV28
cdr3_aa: CASRLQGANEQYF

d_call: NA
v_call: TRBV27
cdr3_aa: CASSYGPGRNEQYF

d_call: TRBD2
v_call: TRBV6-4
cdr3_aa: CASSDAGGAADTQYF

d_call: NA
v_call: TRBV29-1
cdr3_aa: CSGGGTNTEAFF

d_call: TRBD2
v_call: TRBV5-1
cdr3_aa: CASSGTSGGRSGSNEQFF

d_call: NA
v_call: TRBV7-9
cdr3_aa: CASSLPQVTGELFF

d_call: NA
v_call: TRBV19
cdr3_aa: CASSTTGSNTGELFF

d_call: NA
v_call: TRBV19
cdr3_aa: CASSPTTTAGGYTF

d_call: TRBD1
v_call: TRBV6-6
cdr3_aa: CASRGGTGSYGYTF

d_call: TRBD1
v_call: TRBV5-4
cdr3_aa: CASSLLGQPYGYTF

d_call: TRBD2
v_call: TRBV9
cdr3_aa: CASSVEVAGASDTQYF

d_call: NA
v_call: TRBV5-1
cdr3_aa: CASSLQGQVAGNTIYF

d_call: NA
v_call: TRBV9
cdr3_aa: CASSVAEGSYNSPLHF

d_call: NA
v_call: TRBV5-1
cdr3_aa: CASSLQQGRDTQYF

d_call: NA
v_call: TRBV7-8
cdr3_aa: CASSLAGNNQPQHF

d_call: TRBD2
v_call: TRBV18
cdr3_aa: CASSPLSGGSGGATDTQYF

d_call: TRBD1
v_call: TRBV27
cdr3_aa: CASRLTGVTDTQYF

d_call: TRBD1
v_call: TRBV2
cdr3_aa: CASRRQRQGGQPQHF

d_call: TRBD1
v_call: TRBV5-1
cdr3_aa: CATKPLPGQGTETQYF

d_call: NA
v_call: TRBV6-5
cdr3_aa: CASSSRQQNTEAFF

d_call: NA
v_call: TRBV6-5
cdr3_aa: CASSQWDKNTEAFF

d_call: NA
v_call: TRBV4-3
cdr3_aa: CASSPRGDREYNEQFF

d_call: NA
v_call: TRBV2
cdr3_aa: CASRLTLNTEAFF

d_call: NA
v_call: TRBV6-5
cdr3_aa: CASRPKQGRNQPQHF

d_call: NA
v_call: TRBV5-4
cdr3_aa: CASSLKGGRANSPLHF

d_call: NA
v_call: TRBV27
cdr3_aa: CASAQGNQPQHF

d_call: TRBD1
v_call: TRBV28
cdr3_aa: CASSFLFRGNQPQHF

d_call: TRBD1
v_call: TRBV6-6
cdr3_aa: CASTPKRTGRETQYF

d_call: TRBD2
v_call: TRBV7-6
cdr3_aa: CASSPGLTASGLAGGQFF

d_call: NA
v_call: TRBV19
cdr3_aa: CASTDSEKTQYF

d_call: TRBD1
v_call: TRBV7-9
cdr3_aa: CASSSRTGSPYNEQFF

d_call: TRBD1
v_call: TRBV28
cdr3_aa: CASSSRQGRNEKLFF

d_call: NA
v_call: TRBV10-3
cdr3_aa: CAIRVDRANTEAFF

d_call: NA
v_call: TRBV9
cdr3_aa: CASSPEGSQNTEAFF

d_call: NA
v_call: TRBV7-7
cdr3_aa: CASSLSLGGYNEQFF

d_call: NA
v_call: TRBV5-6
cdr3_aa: CASSSKPTGNTEAFF

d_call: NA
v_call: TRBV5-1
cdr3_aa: CASSLQGGNTIYF

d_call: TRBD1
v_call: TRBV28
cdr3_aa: CASSIVGQVGSTQYF

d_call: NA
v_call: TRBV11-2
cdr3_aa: CASSNRGYGSPLHF

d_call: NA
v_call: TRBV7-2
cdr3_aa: CASSRATGPNQPQHF

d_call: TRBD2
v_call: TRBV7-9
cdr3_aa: CASSERLAGGPSYNEQFF

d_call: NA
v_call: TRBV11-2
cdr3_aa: CASTPERGYGYTF

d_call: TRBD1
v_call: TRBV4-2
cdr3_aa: CASSVRQGGYEQYF

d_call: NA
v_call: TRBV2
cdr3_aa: CASSEAPQDRSYEQYF

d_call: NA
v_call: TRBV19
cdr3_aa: CASRFGPRGGLGEKLFF

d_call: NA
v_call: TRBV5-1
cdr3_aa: CASTDRGFGVNTEAFF

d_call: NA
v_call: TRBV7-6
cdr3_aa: CASSRRDQNTEAFF

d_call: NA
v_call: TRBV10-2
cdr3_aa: CASSDSGETQYF

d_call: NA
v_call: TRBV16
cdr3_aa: CASSQSPMAMNTEAFF

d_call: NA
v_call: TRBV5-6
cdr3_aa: CASSHRLIRYEQYF

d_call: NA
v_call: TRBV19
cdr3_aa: CASSIWAGAKGNEQFF

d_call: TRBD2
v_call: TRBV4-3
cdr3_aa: CASSQFSGGALHNEQFF